Listed here is a single T cell receptor (beta chain). Using immunoSEQ multiplex PCR, the repertoire was profiled, and TCRdb retains in-frame clones only, with some absent. Of some 350,000 clones in the sample, approximately 89% are singletons; the top ten hold about 5%. This specimen comes from a study of blood T cell repertoires in COVID-19. The source of this sequence is a woman aged 25 to 39 who had recovered from COVID-19. Sequences were obtained from PBMCs or T cells enriched from blood (not recorded which).

The CDR3 loop reads CSASPPGAAYNSPLHF. The CDR3 bases are TGCAGTGCTAGTCCCCCCGGCGCGGCTTATAATTCACCCCTCCACTTT. V usage is TRBV20-1 and J usage is TRBJ1-6; D gene unclear. The ends were cut back, 3 bases at V and 4 bases at J, with 16 bases in the middle. Germline V gene data show CDR1 as DFQATT and CDR2 as SNEGSKA (reference sequence). This CDR3 has 16 residues.